The 19 T cell receptor beta chains below all came from one sample that was sequenced in a study of blood T cell repertoires in COVID-19. Produced via immunoSEQ multiplex PCR; TCRdb's table is partial and in-frame only. Of under 250,000 clones listed, approximately 84% were seen once; the top ten hold 2.9%. Sample: peripheral blood. All receptors come from a man over 45 who had recovered from COVID-19.

A note on this clone: Other DNA sequences of this sample code for an identical CDR3. The V and J genes are TRBV18 and TRBJ2-2; maybe TRBD1 (5 bases). The germline CDR1 and CDR2 sequences are KGHSH and LQKENI. Trimming left V 2 bases short and J 4 bases short, with 5 bases between. This CDR3 is built from 13 residues. The CDR3 loop reads CASSPRGTGELFF. As DNA, the CDR3 is TGTGCCAGCTCACCAAGGGGCACCGGGGAGCTGTTTTTT.

This sequence joins TRBV28 and TRBJ2-6, with D perhaps matching TRBD2 (6 bases). Trimming pared 7 bases from V and 0 bases from J, leaving 16 bases between. The germline gives CDR1 MDHEN, CDR2 SYDVKM. This CDR3 is built from 17 residues. CDR3 nucleotide sequence: TGTGCCAGCAAGAATTCGGGACTCTTCTCTGGGGCCAACGTCCTGACTTTC. This gives the protein CASKNSGLFSGANVLTF.

This clone was recorded only once. The genes are TRBV18 and TRBJ2-5; 7 bases line up with TRBD1. After removal of 3 bases from V and 3 bases from J, the junction contained 4 bases not matched to a gene. This CDR3 contains 14 residues. Germline values: CDR1 KGHSH, CDR2 LQKENI. The DNA for the CDR3 is TGTGCCAGCTCACCTCTCGACAGGGAAGAGACCCAGTACTTC. It codes for CASSPLDREETQYF.

This clone came up a few times. The V gene is TRBV19, the J gene TRBJ1-5; D is undetermined. V lost 3 bases, J lost 2 bases, and 11 bases lay in between. The CDR3 consists of 15 residues. Germline lookup yields CDR1 LNHDA and CDR2 SQIVND (reference sequence). CDR3 in amino acids: CASSISAGGNQPQHF. In DNA, the CDR3 is TGTGCCAGTAGTATCTCAGCAGGCGGCAATCAGCCCCAGCATTTT.

The V call is TRBV6-5, the J call TRBJ2-1; 7 positions agree with TRBD1. V lost 0 bases, J lost 5 bases, and 7 bases stayed unmatched. From germline, CDR1 is MNHEY and CDR2 SVGAGI. This CDR3 has 16 residues. CDR3 loop: CASSYSMGQPNNEQFF. The DNA for the CDR3 is TGTGCCAGCAGTTACTCGATGGGACAGCCTAACAATGAGCAGTTCTTC.

V usage is TRBV19 and J usage is TRBJ2-7; TRBD1 is a possible D gene (6 bases). The CDR3 runs to 14 residues. CDR1 LNHDA and CDR2 SQIVND come from the germline V gene (reference sequence). V lost 3 bases, J lost 2 bases, and 11 bases lay in between. The DNA for the CDR3 is TGTGCCAGTAGTATTGGGGGCGCGGCCTACGAGCAGTACTTC. This gives the protein CASSIGGAAYEQYF.

The V and J genes are TRBV19 and TRBJ2-2; no clear D. V was pared by 5 bases and J by 0 bases, with 7 bases between. This CDR3 spans 14 amino acids. Germline CDR1 and CDR2: LNHDA and SQIVND (reference sequence). DNA of the CDR3: TGTGCCAGTAGTCCCCGTACGAACACCGGGGAGCTGTTTTTT. This encodes CASSPRTNTGELFF.

This sequence joins TRBV6-1 and TRBJ2-2, with TRBD1 as a possible D gene (6 bases). Trimming removed 2 bases from V and 5 bases from J, with 6 bases in between. Germline CDR1 MNHNS, CDR2 SASEGT. CDR3 size: 13 residues. CDR3 region: CASSEQGTGELFF. The DNA of the CDR3 is TGTGCCAGCAGTGAACAGGGGACCGGGGAGCTGTTTTTT.

J is TRBJ2-3 and V is TRBV28, with 11 bases that match TRBD2. Germline loops: CDR1 MDHEN, CDR2 SYDVKM. The length of the CDR3 is 15 residues. The trim removed 6 bases at V and 1 base at J, leaving 3 bases unmatched. CDR3 amino acids: CASRIAGGGTDTQYF. The CDR3 nucleotides are TGTGCCAGCAGAATAGCGGGAGGGGGCACAGATACGCAGTATTTT.

This chain connects TRBV19 to TRBJ2-1; 10 positions match TRBD1. Germline assignment: CDR1 LNHDA and CDR2 SQIVND (reference sequence). This CDR3 is 18 amino acids long. V shed 5 bases, J shed 0 bases, and the junction held 10 bases outside the gene matches. Here the CDR3 reads CASSVGTGVSSSYNEQFF. The CDR3 coding sequence is TGTGCCAGTAGTGTTGGGACAGGGGTTAGTAGCTCCTACAATGAGCAGTTCTTC.

The genes are TRBV28 and TRBJ2-7; 7 bases match TRBD2. The V segment lost 10 bases and the J segment 2 bases; nucleotides outside the gene matches: 2. This CDR3 contains 11 residues. Germline-derived CDR1 and CDR2 are MDHEN and SYDVKM. CDR3 nucleotides: TGTGCCATCCGGGGGGCCTACGAGCAGTACTTC. It specifies CAIRGAYEQYF.

The V and J genes are TRBV18 and TRBJ2-7, with 9 nucleotides matching TRBD1. CDR3 length: 15 amino acids. The germline CDR1 and CDR2 sequences are KGHSH and LQKENI. Unmatched junction bases numbered 7, after V lost 6 bases and J lost 1 base. The CDR3 spells CASSQPGQGSYEQYF. CDR3 nucleotides: TGTGCCAGCTCCCAACCGGGACAGGGATCCTACGAGCAGTACTTC.

V and J are TRBV10-3 and TRBJ2-3; 12 bases align to TRBD2. V lost 2 bases and J lost 3; bases outside the gene matches: 3. The CDR3 runs 16 residues. The germline gives CDR1 ENHRY, CDR2 SYGVKD. The CDR3 spells CAISEQTSGSTDTQYF. The CDR3 DNA is TGTGCCATCAGTGAGCAGACTAGCGGGAGTACAGATACGCAGTATTTT.

The chain links TRBV15 to TRBJ2-2; 7 bases are a match to TRBD1. There are 15 residues in the CDR3. Germline-derived CDR1 and CDR2 are LNHNV and YYDKDF (reference sequence). The V and J ends lost 1 base and 5 bases, in that order; junction bases with no gene match: 4. The CDR3 nucleotides are TGTGCCACCAGCAGAGGACAGGGCGGGACCGGGGAGCTGTTTTTT. This translates into CATSRGQGGTGELFF.

CDR3 nucleotide sequence: TGTGCCAGCAGCTTGGATTCGGGACTAGCGGGGGCCTACGAGCAGTACTTC. It yields the protein CASSLDSGLAGAYEQYF. This chain links TRBV7-6 with TRBJ2-7; 14 bases map to TRBD2. V was pared by 3 bases and J by 2 bases, with 6 bases of the junction left unmatched. Germline V gene sequence: CDR1 SGHVS, CDR2 FNYEAQ. This CDR3 contains 17 residues.

V usage is TRBV19 and J usage is TRBJ1-5; D might be TRBD1 (6 bases). The CDR3 loop spans 15 amino acids. Germline CDR1 is LNHDA and CDR2 is SQIVND (reference sequence). V gave up 2 bases and J gave up 6 bases, with 14 bases separating them. CDR3 sequence (DNA): TGTGCCAGTAGTATACCTAGACAGGTCGGTCAGCCCCAGCATTTT. Translation: CASSIPRQVGQPQHF.

V usage is TRBV5-1 and J usage is TRBJ2-1; possible D gene TRBD2, 6 bases. V lost 1 base and J 7 bases, leaving 18 bases between the germline ends. CDR1 and CDR2 from the germline V gene are SGHRS and YFSETQ. This CDR3 comprises 16 residues. CDR3 loop: CASSLQVHGGLNEQFF. Written as DNA, the CDR3 is TGCGCCAGCAGCTTGCAGGTCCACGGGGGACTGAATGAGCAGTTCTTC.

V gene TRBV7-9 combines with J gene TRBJ2-1, with D perhaps TRBD2 (5 bases). The length of the CDR3 is 16 residues. CDR1 and CDR2 from the germline V gene are SEHNR and FQNEAQ (reference sequence). The ends were cut back, 8 bases at V and 2 bases at J, with 19 bases in the middle. The DNA for the CDR3 is TGTGCCAGCCGATCCCAGTTGAGGGCCGCCTACAATGAGCAGTTCTTC. This translates into CASRSQLRAAYNEQFF. The complete variable domain, with remaining parts taken from reference TRBV7-9 and TRBJ2-1, reads DTGVSQNPRHKITKRGQNVTFRCDPISEHNRLYWYRQTLGQGPEFLTYFQNEAQLEKSRLLSDRFSAERPKGSFSTLEIQRTEQGDSAMYLCASRSQLRAAYNEQFFGPGTRLTVL.

The chain links TRBV5-1 to TRBJ2-3; D is unclear. Per the germline V gene, CDR1 is SGHRS and CDR2 is YFSETQ. V was cut by 0 bases and J by 1 base, with 12 bases left in between. This CDR3 has 16 residues. This chain's CDR3 is CASSLELVLRTDTQYF. The CDR3 DNA is TGCGCCAGCAGCTTGGAGCTAGTCCTCCGCACAGATACGCAGTATTTT.